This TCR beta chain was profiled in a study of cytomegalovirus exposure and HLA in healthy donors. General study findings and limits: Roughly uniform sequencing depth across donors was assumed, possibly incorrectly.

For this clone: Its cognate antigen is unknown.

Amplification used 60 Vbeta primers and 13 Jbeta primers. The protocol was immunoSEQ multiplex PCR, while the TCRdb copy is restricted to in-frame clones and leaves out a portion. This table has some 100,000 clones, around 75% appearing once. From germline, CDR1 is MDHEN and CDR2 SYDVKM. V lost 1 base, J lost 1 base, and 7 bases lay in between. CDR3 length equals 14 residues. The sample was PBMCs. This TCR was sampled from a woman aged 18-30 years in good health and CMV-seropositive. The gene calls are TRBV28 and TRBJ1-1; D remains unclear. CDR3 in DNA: TGTGCCAGCAGTTTATTGCCGAGGAACACTGAAGCTTTCTTT. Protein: CASSLLPRNTEAFF.